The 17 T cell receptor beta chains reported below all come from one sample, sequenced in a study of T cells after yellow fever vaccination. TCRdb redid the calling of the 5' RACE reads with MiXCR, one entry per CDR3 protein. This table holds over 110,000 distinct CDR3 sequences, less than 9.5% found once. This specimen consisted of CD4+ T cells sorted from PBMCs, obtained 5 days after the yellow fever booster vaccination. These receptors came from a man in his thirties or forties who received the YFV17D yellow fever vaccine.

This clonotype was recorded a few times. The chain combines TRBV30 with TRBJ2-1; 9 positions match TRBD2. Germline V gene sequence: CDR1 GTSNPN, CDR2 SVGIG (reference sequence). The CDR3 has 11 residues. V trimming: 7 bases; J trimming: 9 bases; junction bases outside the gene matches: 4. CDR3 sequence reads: CAFFSGSEQFF. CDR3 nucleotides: TGTGCCTTCTTTAGCGGGAGTGAGCAGTTCTTC.

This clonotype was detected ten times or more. CDR3 sequence: CASSNRPSEPSSTDTQYF. The CDR3, as DNA: TGCGCCAGCAGTAACCGCCCGTCAGAACCCTCGAGCACAGATACGCAGTATTTT. The chain has TRBV10-1 and TRBJ2-3; no clear D. The CDR3 sequence is 18 residues long. The germline V gene encodes CDR1 WNHNN and CDR2 SYGVQD (reference sequence). V was shortened by 5 bases and J by 0 bases, with 21 bases between the two germline ends.

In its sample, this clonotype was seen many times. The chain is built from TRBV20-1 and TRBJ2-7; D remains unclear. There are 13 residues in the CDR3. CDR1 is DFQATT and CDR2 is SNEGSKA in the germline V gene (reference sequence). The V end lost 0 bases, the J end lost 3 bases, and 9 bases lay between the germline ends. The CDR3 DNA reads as TGCAGTGCTAGAGATGGACCCCACTACGAGCAGTACTTC. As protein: CSARDGPHYEQYF.

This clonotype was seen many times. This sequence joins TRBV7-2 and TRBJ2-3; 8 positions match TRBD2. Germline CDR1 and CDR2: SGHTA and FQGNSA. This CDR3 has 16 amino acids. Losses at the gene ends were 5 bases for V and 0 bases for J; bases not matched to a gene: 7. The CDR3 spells CASSAAGGGSTDTQYF. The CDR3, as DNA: TGTGCCAGCAGCGCTGCGGGCGGGGGGAGCACAGATACGCAGTATTTT.

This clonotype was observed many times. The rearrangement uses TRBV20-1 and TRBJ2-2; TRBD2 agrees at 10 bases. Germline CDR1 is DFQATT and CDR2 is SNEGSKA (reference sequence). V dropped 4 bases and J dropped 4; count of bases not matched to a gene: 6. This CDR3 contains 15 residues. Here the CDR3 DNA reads TGCAGTGCTAAGGCTAGCGGGAGCCTCACCGGGGAGCTGTTTTTT. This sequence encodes CSAKASGSLTGELFF.

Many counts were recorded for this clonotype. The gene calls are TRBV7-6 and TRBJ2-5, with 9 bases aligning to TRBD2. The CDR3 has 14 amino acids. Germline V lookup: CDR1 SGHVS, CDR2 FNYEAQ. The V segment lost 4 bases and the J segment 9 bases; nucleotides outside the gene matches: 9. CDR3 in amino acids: CASSSLAGTSAQYF. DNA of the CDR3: TGTGCCAGCAGCTCCCTAGCGGGGACGTCGGCCCAGTACTTC.

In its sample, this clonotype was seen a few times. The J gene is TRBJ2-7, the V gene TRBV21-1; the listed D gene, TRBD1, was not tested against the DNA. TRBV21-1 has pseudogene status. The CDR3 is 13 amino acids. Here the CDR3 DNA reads TGTGCCCCCAGCCCCCCTTCTTTGTGGGAGCAGTACTTC. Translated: CAPSPPSLWEQYF.

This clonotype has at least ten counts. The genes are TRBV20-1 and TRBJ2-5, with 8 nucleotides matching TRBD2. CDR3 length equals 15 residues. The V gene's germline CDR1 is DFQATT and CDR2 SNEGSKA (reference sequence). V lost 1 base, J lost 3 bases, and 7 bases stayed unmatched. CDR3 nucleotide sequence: TGCAGTGCTAGAGCAGAGCTAGCGGGTAAAGAGACCCAGTACTTC. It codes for CSARAELAGKETQYF.

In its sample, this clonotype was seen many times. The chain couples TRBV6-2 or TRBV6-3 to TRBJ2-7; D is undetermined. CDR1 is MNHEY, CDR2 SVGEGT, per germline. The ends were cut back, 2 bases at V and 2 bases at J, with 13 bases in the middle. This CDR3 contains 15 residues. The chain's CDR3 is CASSYPRFPTYEQYF. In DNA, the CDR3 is TGTGCCAGCAGTTACCCGCGCTTCCCGACCTACGAGCAGTACTTC.

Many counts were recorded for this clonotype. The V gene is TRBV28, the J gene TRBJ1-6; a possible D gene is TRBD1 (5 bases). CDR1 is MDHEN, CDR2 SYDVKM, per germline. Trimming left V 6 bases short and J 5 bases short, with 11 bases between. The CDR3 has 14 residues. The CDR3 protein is CASRSGQDNSPLHF. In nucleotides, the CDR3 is TGTGCCAGCAGATCGGGGCAGGATAATTCACCCCTCCACTTT.

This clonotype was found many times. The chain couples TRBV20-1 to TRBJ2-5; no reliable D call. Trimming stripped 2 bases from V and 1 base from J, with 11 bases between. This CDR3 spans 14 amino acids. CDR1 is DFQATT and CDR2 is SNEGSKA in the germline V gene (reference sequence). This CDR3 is CSARKPLAQETQYF. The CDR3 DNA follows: TGCAGTGCTAGAAAGCCTTTAGCCCAAGAGACCCAGTACTTC.

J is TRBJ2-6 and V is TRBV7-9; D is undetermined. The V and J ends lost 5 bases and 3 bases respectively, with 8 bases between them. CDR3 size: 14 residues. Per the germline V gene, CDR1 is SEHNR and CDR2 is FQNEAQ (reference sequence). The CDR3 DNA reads TGTGCCAGCAGCACCCCGGGTGGGGCCAACGTCCTGACTTTC. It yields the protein CASSTPGGANVLTF.

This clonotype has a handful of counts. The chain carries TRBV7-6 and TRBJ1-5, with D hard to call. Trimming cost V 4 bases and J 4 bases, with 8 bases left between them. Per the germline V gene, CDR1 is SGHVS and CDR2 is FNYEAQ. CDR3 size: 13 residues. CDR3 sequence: CASSSRINQPQHF. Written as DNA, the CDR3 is TGTGCCAGCAGCTCACGGATAAATCAGCCCCAGCATTTT.

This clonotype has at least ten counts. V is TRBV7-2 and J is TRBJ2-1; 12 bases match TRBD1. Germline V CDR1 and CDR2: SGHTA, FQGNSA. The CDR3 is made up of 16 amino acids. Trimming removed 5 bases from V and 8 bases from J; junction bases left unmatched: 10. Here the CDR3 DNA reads TGTGCCAGCAGCCCTCTACCCGGGACAGGGGGCCATGAGCAGTTCTTC. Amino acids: CASSPLPGTGGHEQFF.

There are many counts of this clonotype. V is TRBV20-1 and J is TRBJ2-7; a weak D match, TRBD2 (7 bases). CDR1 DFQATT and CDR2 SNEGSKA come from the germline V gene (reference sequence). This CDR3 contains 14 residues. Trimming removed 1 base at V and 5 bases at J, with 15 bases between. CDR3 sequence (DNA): TGCAGTGCTAGAGGAGGGGGAGGGTTGCACGAGCAGTACTTC. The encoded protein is CSARGGGGLHEQYF.

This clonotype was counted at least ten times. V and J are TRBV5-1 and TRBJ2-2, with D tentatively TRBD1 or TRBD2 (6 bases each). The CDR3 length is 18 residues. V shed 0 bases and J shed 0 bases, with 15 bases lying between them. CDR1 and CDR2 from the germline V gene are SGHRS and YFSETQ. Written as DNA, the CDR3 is TGCGCCAGCAGCTTGGGGTTTTCGGGGGCCGCGAACACCGGGGAGCTGTTTTTT. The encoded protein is CASSLGFSGAANTGELFF.

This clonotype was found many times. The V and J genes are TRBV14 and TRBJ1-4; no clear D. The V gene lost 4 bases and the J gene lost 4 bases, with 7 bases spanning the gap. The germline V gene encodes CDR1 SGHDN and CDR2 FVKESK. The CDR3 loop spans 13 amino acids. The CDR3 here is CASSRGINEKLFF. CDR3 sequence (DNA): TGTGCCAGCAGCCGTGGGATTAATGAAAAACTGTTTTTT.